This T cell receptor beta chain was captured by sequencing in a study of tumor-infiltrating lymphocytes in primary liver carcinoma. The study, taken as a whole, reports: Tumor tissue displayed a significantly greater top-250-clone fraction than blood (p = 0.039).

Unsorted bulk tissue of about 19-31 mg yielded co-extracted RNA and DNA. More than 75% viable tumor cells made up every tumor sample. The germline CDR1 and CDR2 sequences are SGHAT and FQNNGV. The CDR3 is made up of 16 amino acids. Details on this clonotype: Its target is not known. A read error may account for a junction end that differs from germline.

Total RNA amounting to 450 to 500 ng was the source from which TCR beta cDNA was made with a constant-region primer. Slightly modified ARM-PCR, run as three nested multiplex PCR rounds, produced the TCR beta libraries. In the first two PCR rounds, TRBV1-TRBV30 forward primers were paired with a C-beta reverse primer, and each round lasted about 10 cycles. One entry per CDR3 protein, called by TCRdb with MiXCR from the multiplex PCR reads. Of about 120,000 distinct CDR3 sequences in the sample, 55% to 75% were seen once. The sequenced sample was liver tumor tissue from sampling region 1. This sample's subset: tumor region T1, superior pole. The sequence came from a woman aged 60-75 years with primary liver carcinoma and hepatitis B virus infection. The V gene is TRBV11-2, the J gene TRBJ2-3, with D perhaps matching TRBD2 (7 bases). The CDR3 here is CASSSLRGGSVDTQYF. In DNA, the CDR3 is TGTGCCAGTAGCTCCTTGAGGGGGGGGAGCGTAGATACGCAGTATTTT.